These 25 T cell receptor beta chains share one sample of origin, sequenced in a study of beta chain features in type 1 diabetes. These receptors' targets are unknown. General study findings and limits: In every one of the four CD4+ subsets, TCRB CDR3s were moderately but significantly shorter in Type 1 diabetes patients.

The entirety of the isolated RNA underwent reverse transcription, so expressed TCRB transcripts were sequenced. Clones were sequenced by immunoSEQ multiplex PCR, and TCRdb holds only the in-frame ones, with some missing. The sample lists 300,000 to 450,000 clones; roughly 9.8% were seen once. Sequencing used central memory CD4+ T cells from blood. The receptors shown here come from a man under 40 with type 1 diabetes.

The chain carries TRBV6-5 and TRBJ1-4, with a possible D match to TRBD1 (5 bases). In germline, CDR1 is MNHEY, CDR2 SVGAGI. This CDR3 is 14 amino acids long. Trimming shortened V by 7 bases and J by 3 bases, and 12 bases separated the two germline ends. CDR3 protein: CASKQGIANEKLFF. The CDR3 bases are TGTGCCAGCAAGCAGGGTATTGCTAATGAAAAACTGTTTTTT.

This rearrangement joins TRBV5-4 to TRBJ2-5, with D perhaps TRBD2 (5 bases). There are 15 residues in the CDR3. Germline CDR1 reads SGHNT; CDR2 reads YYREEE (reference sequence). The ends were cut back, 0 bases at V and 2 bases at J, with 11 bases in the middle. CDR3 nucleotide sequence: TGTGCCAGCAGCTTGGCCGGGGTGCGGCAAGAGACCCAGTACTTC. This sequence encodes CASSLAGVRQETQYF.

The CDR3 region is CAWRRTFNEQFF. Written as DNA, the CDR3 is TGTGCCTGGAGGAGGACCTTCAATGAGCAGTTCTTC. The V gene is TRBV30, the J gene TRBJ2-1, with D hard to call. Germline CDR1 and CDR2: GTSNPN and SVGIG (reference sequence). Between the trimmed V and J ends, which lost 3 bases and 6 bases, there was a span of 9 bases. The CDR3 sequence is 12 residues long.

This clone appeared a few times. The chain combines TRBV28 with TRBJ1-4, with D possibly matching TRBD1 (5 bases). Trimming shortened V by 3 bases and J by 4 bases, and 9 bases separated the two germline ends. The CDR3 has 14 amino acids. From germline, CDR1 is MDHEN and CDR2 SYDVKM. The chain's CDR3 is CASSFNQGNEKLFF. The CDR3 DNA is TGTGCCAGCAGTTTCAATCAGGGTAATGAAAAACTGTTTTTT.

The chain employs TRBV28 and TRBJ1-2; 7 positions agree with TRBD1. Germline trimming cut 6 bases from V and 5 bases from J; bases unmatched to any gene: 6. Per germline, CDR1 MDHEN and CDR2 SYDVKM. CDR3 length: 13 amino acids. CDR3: CASRRGQEYGYTF. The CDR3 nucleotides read TGTGCCAGCAGACGCGGACAGGAATATGGCTACACCTTC.

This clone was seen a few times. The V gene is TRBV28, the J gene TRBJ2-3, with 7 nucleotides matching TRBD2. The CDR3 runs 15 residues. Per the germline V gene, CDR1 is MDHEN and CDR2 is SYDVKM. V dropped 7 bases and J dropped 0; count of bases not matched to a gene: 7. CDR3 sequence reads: CASNQLATSTDTQYF. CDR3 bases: TGTGCCAGCAATCAACTAGCGACTAGCACAGATACGCAGTATTTT.

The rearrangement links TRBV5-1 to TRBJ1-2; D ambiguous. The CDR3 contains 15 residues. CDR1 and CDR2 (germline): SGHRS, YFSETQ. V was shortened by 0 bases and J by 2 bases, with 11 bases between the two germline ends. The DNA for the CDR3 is TGCGCCAGCAGCTTGGTGGCAGGAGAGAACTATGGCTACACCTTC. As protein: CASSLVAGENYGYTF.

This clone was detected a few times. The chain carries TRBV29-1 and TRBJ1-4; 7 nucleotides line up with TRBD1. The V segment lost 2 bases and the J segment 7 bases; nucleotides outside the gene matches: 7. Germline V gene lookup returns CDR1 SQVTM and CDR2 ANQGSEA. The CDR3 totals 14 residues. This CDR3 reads CSVETHRGSEKLFF. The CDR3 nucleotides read TGCAGCGTTGAAACTCACAGGGGAAGTGAAAAACTGTTTTTT.

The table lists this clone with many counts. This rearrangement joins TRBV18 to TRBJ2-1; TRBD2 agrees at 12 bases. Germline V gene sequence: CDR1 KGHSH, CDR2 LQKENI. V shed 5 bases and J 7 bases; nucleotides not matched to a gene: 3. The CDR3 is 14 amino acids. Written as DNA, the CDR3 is TGTGCCAGCTCAGGACTAGCGGGACTGAATGAGCAGTTCTTC. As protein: CASSGLAGLNEQFF. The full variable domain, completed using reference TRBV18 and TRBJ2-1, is NAGVMQNPRHLVRRRGQEARLRCSPMKGHSHVYWYRQLPEEGLKFMVYLQKENIIDESGMPKERFSAEFPKEGPSILRIQQVVRGDSAAYFCASSGLAGLNEQFFGPGTRLTVL.

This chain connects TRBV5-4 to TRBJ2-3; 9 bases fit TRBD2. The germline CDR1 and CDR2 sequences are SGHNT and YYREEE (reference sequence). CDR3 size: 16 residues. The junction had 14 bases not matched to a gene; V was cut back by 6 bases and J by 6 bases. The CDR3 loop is CASIENAGGGPDTQYF. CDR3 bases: TGTGCCAGCATTGAGAACGCGGGAGGGGGTCCGGATACGCAGTATTTT.

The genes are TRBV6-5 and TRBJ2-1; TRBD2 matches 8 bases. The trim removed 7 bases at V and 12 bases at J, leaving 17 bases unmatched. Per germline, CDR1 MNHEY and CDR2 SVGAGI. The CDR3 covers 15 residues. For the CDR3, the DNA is TGTGCCAGCACACAGTTCGGGATAATCGGGACTAGGCAGTTCTTC. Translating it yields CASTQFGIIGTRQFF.

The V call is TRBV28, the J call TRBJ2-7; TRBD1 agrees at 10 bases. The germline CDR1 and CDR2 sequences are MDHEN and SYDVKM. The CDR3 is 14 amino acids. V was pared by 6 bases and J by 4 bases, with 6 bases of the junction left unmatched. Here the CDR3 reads CASRRQGAVYEQYF. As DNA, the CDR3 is TGTGCCAGCAGACGACAGGGGGCCGTTTACGAGCAGTACTTC.

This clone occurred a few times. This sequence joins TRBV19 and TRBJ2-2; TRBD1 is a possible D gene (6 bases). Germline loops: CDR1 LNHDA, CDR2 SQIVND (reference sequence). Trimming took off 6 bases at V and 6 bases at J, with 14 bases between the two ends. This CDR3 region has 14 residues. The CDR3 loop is CASRTTGGAGELFF. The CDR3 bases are TGTGCCAGTAGGACGACAGGAGGCGCCGGGGAGCTGTTTTTT.

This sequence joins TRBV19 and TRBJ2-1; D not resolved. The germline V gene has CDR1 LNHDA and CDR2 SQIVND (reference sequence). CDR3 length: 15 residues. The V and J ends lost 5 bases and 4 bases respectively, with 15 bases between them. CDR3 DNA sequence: TGTGCCAGTAGTCCTCGTACTGTCGTGTACAATGAGCAGTTCTTC. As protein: CASSPRTVVYNEQFF.

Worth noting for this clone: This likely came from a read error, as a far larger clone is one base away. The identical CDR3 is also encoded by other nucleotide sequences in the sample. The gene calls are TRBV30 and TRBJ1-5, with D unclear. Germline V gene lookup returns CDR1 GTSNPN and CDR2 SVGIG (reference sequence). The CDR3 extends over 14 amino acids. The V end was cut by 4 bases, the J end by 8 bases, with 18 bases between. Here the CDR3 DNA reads TGTGCCTGGACCCCCAGCCCCGCCGGTGAGCCCCAGCATTTT. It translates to CAWTPSPAGEPQHF.

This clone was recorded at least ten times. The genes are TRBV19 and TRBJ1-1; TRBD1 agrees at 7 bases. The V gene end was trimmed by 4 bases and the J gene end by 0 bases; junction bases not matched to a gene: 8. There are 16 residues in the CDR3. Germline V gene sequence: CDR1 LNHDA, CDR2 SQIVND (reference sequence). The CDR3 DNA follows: TGTGCCAGTAGTAGTCGGCCAGGGGGAATGAACACTGAAGCTTTCTTT. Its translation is CASSSRPGGMNTEAFF.

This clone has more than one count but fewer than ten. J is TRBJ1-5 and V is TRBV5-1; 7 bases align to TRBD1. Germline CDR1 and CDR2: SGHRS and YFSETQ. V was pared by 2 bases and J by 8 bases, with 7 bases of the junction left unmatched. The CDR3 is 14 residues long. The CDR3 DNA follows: TGCGCCAGCAGCTTTGGGACAGCCAGAGAGCCCCAGCATTTT. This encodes CASSFGTAREPQHF.

The CDR3 spells CASSPAQGFSGNTIYF. The CDR3 nucleotides are TGTGCCAGCTCACCCGCCCAGGGATTCTCTGGAAACACCATATATTTT. The V and J genes are TRBV18 and TRBJ1-3, with a tentative D call TRBD1 (5 bases). The germline V and J ends were trimmed by 3 bases and 0 bases, with 12 bases remaining between them. This CDR3 region has 16 residues. In germline, CDR1 is KGHSH, CDR2 LQKENI.

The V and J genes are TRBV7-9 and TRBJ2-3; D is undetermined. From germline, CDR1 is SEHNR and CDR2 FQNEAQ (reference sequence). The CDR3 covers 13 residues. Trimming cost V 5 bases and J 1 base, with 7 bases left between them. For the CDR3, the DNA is TGTGCCAGCAGCCGCCTCCGCACAGATACGCAGTATTTT. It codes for CASSRLRTDTQYF.

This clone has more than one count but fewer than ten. For the CDR3, the DNA is TGTGCCAGCAGCTTGGGACAGCTTAATGAAAAACTGTTTTTT. The encoded protein is CASSLGQLNEKLFF. This sequence joins TRBV5-5 and TRBJ1-4, with D possibly TRBD1 on 5 matching bases. CDR1 is SGHKS, CDR2 YYEKEE, per germline (reference sequence). V was cut by 0 bases and J by 4 bases, with 7 bases left in between. The CDR3 extends over 14 amino acids.

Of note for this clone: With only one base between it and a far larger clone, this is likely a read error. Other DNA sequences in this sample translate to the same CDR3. The CDR3 loop reads CASSPVGGTDTQYF. For the CDR3, the DNA is TGCGCCAGCAGCCCTGTAGGAGGAACAGATACGCAGTATTTT. The chain combines TRBV4-1 with TRBJ2-3, with a weak D call TRBD2 (5 bases). V shed 4 bases and J shed 3 bases, with 11 bases lying between them. There are 14 residues in the CDR3. CDR1 MGHRA and CDR2 YSYEKL come from the germline V gene.

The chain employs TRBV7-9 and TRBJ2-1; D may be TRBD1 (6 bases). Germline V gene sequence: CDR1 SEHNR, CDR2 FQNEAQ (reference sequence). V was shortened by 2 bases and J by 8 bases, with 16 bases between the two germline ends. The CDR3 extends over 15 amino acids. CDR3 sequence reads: CASSLTGSKFDEQFF. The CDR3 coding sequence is TGTGCCAGCAGCTTAACAGGGTCCAAGTTCGATGAGCAGTTCTTC. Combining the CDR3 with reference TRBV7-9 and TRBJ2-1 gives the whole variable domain DTGVSQNPRHKITKRGQNVTFRCDPISEHNRLYWYRQTLGQGPEFLTYFQNEAQLEKSRLLSDRFSAERPKGSFSTLEIQRTEQGDSAMYLCASSLTGSKFDEQFFGPGTRLTVL.

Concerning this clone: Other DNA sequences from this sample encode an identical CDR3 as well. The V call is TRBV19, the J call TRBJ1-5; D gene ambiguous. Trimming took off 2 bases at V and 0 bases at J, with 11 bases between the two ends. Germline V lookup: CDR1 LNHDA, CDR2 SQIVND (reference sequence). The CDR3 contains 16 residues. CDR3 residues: CASSIWRPNSNQPQHF. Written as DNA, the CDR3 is TGTGCCAGTAGTATATGGCGGCCCAATAGCAATCAGCCCCAGCATTTT.

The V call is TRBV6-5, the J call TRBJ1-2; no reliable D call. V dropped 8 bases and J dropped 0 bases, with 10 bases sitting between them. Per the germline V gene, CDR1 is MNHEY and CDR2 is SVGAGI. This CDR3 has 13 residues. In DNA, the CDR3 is TGTGCCAGCCGGGGTCAAGCTAACTATGGCTACACCTTC. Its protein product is CASRGQANYGYTF.

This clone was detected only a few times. The CDR3 nucleotides are TGTGCCAGCAGCTTTAGCAGCGGGAGGTCCTACGAGCAGTACTTC. This codes for CASSFSSGRSYEQYF. V usage is TRBV7-2 and J usage is TRBJ2-7, with TRBD2 matching 9 bases. There are 15 residues in the CDR3. J gave up 1 base and V 3 bases, and 4 bases lay outside the gene matches. Germline V CDR1 and CDR2: SGHTA, FQGNSA.